The 15 T cell receptor beta chains presented below share a single source sample, sequenced in a study of technical replicates of blood from a few donors. The data were produced by immunoSEQ multiplex PCR, yet TCRdb's version contains in-frame clones alone and is incomplete. The table includes approximately 76,000 clones, around 90% detected once. Sequenced: T cells isolated from PBMCs. Receptors were obtained from a human donor in good health.

The V and J genes are TRBV21-1 and TRBJ1-5. TRBV21-1 constitutes a pseudogene. The CDR3 covers 16 residues. The CDR3 sequence: CASSSRRVMGNQPQHF. DNA of the CDR3: TGTGCCAGCAGCAGTCGACGGGTAATGGGCAATCAGCCCCAGCATTTT.

V is TRBV21-1 and J is TRBJ1-4. TRBV21-1 is designated a pseudogene. The CDR3 spans 17 residues. The CDR3 DNA reads as TGTGCCAGCAGCAAACCTCCCGGGAGGGGGGAAAATGAAAAACTGTTTTTT. This sequence encodes CASSKPPGRGENEKLFF.

This chain links TRBV2 with TRBJ1-4, with D tentatively TRBD1 (6 bases). CDR3 length: 15 residues. Germline assignment: CDR1 SNHLY and CDR2 FYNNEI. V was cut by 6 bases and J by 1 base, with 12 bases left in between. CDR3 in DNA: TGTGCCAGCAGATTTCCCAGGGGAACTAATGAAAAACTGTTTTTT. Amino acid sequence: CASRFPRGTNEKLFF.

This clone was observed a handful of times. The CDR3 reads CASSPDRGLEQYF. CDR3 bases: TGCGCCAGCAGCCCGGACAGGGGGCTCGAGCAGTACTTC. V and J are TRBV5-1 and TRBJ2-7, with 11 bases aligning to TRBD1. The germline gives CDR1 SGHRS, CDR2 YFSETQ. CDR3 length: 13 amino acids. V lost 4 bases to trimming and J lost 6 bases; unmatched junction nucleotides: 3.

This chain uses TRBV7-8 with TRBJ2-1, with 8 bases that match TRBD2. Per germline, CDR1 SGHVS and CDR2 FQNEAQ. This CDR3 has 16 amino acids. Losses at the gene ends were 5 bases for V and 5 bases for J; bases not matched to a gene: 11. The CDR3 DNA reads as TGTGCCAGCAGCCCCCGGCGAGCGGGAGTTCACAATGAGCAGTTCTTC. Its translation: CASSPRRAGVHNEQFF.

The chain couples TRBV7-9 to TRBJ2-7; 8 bases are a match to TRBD1. With V trimmed by 5 bases and J by 0 bases, 12 bases remained unmatched. This CDR3 spans 17 amino acids. CDR1 and CDR2 from the germline V gene are SEHNR and FQNEAQ (reference sequence). This CDR3 is CASSRYYRGLSSYEQYF. DNA for the CDR3: TGTGCCAGCAGCCGTTATTACAGGGGGTTAAGCTCCTACGAGCAGTACTTC.

The CDR3 region is CASRPSTGLNEKLFF. As DNA, the CDR3 is TGCGCCAGCAGACCCTCCACAGGCCTTAATGAAAAACTGTTTTTT. V gene TRBV5-1 combines with J gene TRBJ1-4; perhaps TRBD1 as D (5 bases). The CDR3 is made up of 15 amino acids. Looked up from germline, CDR1 is SGHRS and CDR2 is YFSETQ. The germline V and J ends were trimmed by 5 bases and 4 bases, with 15 bases remaining between them.

The chain links TRBV6-1 to TRBJ1-3, with D perhaps TRBD1 (6 bases). Trimming stripped 1 base from V and 4 bases from J, with 8 bases between. This CDR3 is 14 amino acids long. CDR1 and CDR2 (germline): MNHNS, SASEGT. Here the CDR3 DNA reads TGTGCCAGCAGTGAAGTGACAGGAGGAAACACCATATATTTT. This codes for CASSEVTGGNTIYF.

The rearrangement uses TRBV5-4 and TRBJ2-1; D might be TRBD2 (6 bases). Germline CDR1 and CDR2: SGHNT and YYREEE (reference sequence). There are 15 residues in the CDR3. Trimming removed 4 bases from V and 5 bases from J, with 16 bases in between. As DNA, the CDR3 is TGTGCCAGCAGCCAAAGTCGGGGGTTAAACAATGAGCAGTTCTTC. It encodes CASSQSRGLNNEQFF. The complete variable domain, with remaining parts taken from reference TRBV5-4 and TRBJ2-1, reads ETGVTQSPTHLIKTRGQQVTLRCSSQSGHNTVSWYQQALGQGPQFIFQYYREEENGRGNFPPRFSGLQFPNYSSELNVNALELDDSALYLCASSQSRGLNNEQFFGPGTRLTVL.

The chain joins TRBV2 to TRBJ1-4; D is undetermined. CDR1 is SNHLY, CDR2 FYNNEI, per germline. The CDR3 runs to 13 residues. Trimming took off 6 bases at V and 8 bases at J, with 13 bases between the two ends. CDR3 protein: CASSRAGYEKLFF. In DNA, the CDR3 is TGTGCCAGCAGCCGAGCAGGATACGAAAAACTGTTTTTT.

As DNA, the CDR3 is TGTGCCAGCAGCGCCGGACAGCTGAACACTGAAGCTTTCTTT. This encodes CASSAGQLNTEAFF. The chain links TRBV9 to TRBJ1-1, with a possible D match to TRBD1 (6 bases). V shed 3 bases and J shed 0 bases, with 9 bases lying between them. The CDR3 has 14 residues. Per the germline V gene, CDR1 is SGDLS and CDR2 is YYNGEE.

The rearrangement uses TRBV30 and TRBJ2-7; 9 bases match TRBD1. Looked up from germline, CDR1 is GTSNPN and CDR2 is SVGIG (reference sequence). The CDR3 totals 12 residues. The trim removed 5 bases at V and 11 bases at J, leaving 10 bases unmatched. The CDR3 is CAWDPGQGFKYF. The CDR3 coding sequence is TGTGCCTGGGATCCGGGACAGGGATTTAAGTACTTC.

The chain couples TRBV4-1 to TRBJ2-4; D is perhaps TRBD2 (6 bases). The CDR3 length is 17 residues. Trimming pared 5 bases from V and 2 bases from J, leaving 19 bases between. Germline CDR1 and CDR2: MGHRA and YSYEKL. The CDR3 spells CASSVVWDFASKNIQYF. In nucleotides, the CDR3 is TGCGCCAGCAGCGTAGTCTGGGACTTCGCGTCCAAAAACATTCAGTACTTC.

This clone was seen only once. This sequence joins TRBV27 and TRBJ2-2; 9 bases match TRBD2. CDR1 is MNHEY and CDR2 is SMNVEV in the germline V gene (reference sequence). This CDR3 spans 18 amino acids. The V segment lost 2 bases and the J segment 6 bases; nucleotides outside the gene matches: 13. In DNA, the CDR3 is TGTGCCAGCAGTTTAGTATGGGGACTAGCCGGGGTCGCCGGGGAGCTGTTTTTT. Encoded protein: CASSLVWGLAGVAGELFF.

The chain joins TRBV5-6 to TRBJ2-7; D gene uncertain. This CDR3 is built from 12 residues. The germline V and J ends were trimmed by 2 bases and 2 bases, with 5 bases remaining between them. Germline assignment: CDR1 SGHDT and CDR2 YYEEEE. Here the CDR3 reads CASSLEAYEQYF. For the CDR3, the DNA is TGTGCCAGCAGCTTAGAGGCCTACGAGCAGTACTTC.